This T cell receptor (beta chain) was profiled in a study of tumor and adjacent non-tumor tissue in lung cancer. Across the whole study: Patients were aged about 30 to 76, 10 men and about five women, stage I to III. Approximately 4 million productive TCRbeta reads were obtained per sample on average.

RNA was extracted from bulk tissue without any cell sorting. The CDR3 consists of 15 residues. Germline values: CDR1 MNHEY, CDR2 SVGEGT. A modified ARM-PCR protocol with three rounds of nested PCR amplified TCRbeta. TCRdb reprocessed the multiplex PCR reads via MiXCR and lists one record per CDR3 protein. The sample has 200,000 or so distinct CDR3 sequences, around 70% seen once; the top ten hold about 23%. As concerns this clonotype: Its antigen is undetermined. It may be a read error: a sequence one base away is much more abundant.

Overall study results and limits: Compared with tumor, normal lung showed significantly lower TCR diversity. Shorter survival was associated with higher TCR diversity in tumors.

Sequenced material: lung tumor tissue. The chain is built from TRBV6-2 or TRBV6-3 and TRBJ2-6; the D gene could be TRBD1 or TRBD2 (7 bases each). The clonotype was recovered from a man in his 60s with non-small cell lung cancer. Here the CDR3 DNA reads TGTGCCAGCAGTTTTCAAGGGGAGGGGGCCAACGTCCTGTCTTTC. Its translation: CASSFQGEGANVLSF.